This TCR beta chain appears in the sequencing data of a study of regulatory T cells in long-lasting Graves disease. Study-level background: Patients met the persistent Graves' disease definition after over 5 years of antithyroid drugs with positive TSH receptor antibodies. Study results and limitations: Thyroid tissue was not sampled; only peripheral blood was.

HTBI primers from iRepertoire and Arm-PCR of CDR3 regions yielded the TCR beta libraries. TCRdb re-called the multiplex PCR reads through MiXCR, storing one row per CDR3 protein. The sample lists 250,000 to 300,000 distinct CDR3 sequences, 20% to 25% occurring once. A remark on this clonotype: Its cognate antigen is unknown.

The time point was: persistent/refractory GD, antithyroid drugs over 5 years with positive TRAb. PBMC-extracted RNA yielded the TCR library. Germline CDR1 reads MRHNA; CDR2 reads SNTAGT. This CDR3 comprises 13 residues. The V end was cut by 6 bases, the J end by 1 base, with 8 bases between. The material sequenced was peripheral blood mononuclear cells (PBMCs), taken when the disease was refractory, from a patient treated with antithyroid drugs. The TCR sequence derives from a female donor with Graves disease. V usage is TRBV6-4 and J usage is TRBJ2-3; no clear D gene. The CDR3 loop is CASRGGGTDTQYF. The DNA of the CDR3 is TGTGCCAGCAGGGGTGGCGGCACAGATACGCAGTATTTT.